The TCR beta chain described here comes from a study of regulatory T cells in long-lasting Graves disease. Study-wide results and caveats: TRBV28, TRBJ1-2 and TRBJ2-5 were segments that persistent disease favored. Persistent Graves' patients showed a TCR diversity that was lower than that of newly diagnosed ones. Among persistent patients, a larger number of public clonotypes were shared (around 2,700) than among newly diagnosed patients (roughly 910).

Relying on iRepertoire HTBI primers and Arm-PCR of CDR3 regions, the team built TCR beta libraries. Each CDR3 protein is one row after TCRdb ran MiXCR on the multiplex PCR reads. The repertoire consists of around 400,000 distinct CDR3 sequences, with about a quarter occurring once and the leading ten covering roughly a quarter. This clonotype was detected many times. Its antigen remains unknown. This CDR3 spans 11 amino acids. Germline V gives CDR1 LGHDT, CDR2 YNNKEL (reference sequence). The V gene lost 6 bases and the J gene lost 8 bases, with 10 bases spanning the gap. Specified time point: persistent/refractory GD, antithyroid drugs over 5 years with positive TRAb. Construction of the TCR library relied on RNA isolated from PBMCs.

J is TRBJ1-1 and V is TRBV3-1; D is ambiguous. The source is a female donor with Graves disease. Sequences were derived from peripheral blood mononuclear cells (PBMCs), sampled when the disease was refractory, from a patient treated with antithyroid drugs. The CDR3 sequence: CASSLEREAFF. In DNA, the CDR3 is TGTGCCAGCAGTCTAGAGCGGGAAGCTTTCTTT.